Presented here are 18 T cell receptor beta chains from one specimen sequenced in a study of graft-versus-host responses after intestinal transplantation. Profiled with immunoSEQ multiplex PCR; TCRdb holds only in-frame clones, not every one. This sample has fewer than 110,000 clones, with 90% to 95% found just once. These receptors have no known antigen. Sample: unstimulated CD8+ T cells sorted from spleen or lymph node cells, taken before intestinal transplant. The source is a human donor who received an intestinal transplant.

The chain has TRBV5-4 and TRBJ1-2, with D unresolved. V lost 0 bases to trimming and J lost 1 base, with 10 bases between them. This CDR3 contains 15 residues. In germline, CDR1 is SGHNT, CDR2 YYREEE (reference sequence). CDR3 amino acids: CASSLDEGINYGYTF. The DNA of the CDR3 is TGTGCCAGCAGCTTGGATGAAGGGATTAACTATGGCTACACCTTC.

J is TRBJ2-5 and V is TRBV5-1, with D possibly TRBD2 on 5 matching bases. The length of the CDR3 is 15 residues. CDR1 and CDR2 from the germline V gene are SGHRS and YFSETQ. The ends were cut back, 0 bases at V and 5 bases at J, with 14 bases in the middle. This chain's CDR3 is CASSLGQTSGETQYF. The CDR3 DNA reads TGCGCCAGCAGCTTGGGCCAAACCAGCGGTGAGACCCAGTACTTC.

This chain connects TRBV30 to TRBJ1-3, with TRBD1 matching 9 bases. With 5 bases clipped from V and 2 bases from J, the junction kept 4 bases outside the gene matches. Germline V gene lookup returns CDR1 GTSNPN and CDR2 SVGIG (reference sequence). The CDR3 length is 14 residues. The CDR3 DNA follows: TGTGCCTGGGGTAACAGGGGGCCTGGAAACACCATATATTTT. This translates into CAWGNRGPGNTIYF.

The rearrangement uses TRBV4-1 and TRBJ1-2; D not certain. V lost 0 bases to trimming and J lost 6 bases, with 17 bases between them. Germline assignment: CDR1 MGHRA and CDR2 YSYEKL. The CDR3 has 16 residues. The CDR3, as DNA: TGCGCCAGCAGCCAAGAAGGTCGGGTAGGGAACGATGGCTACACCTTC. Its translation is CASSQEGRVGNDGYTF.

The gene calls are TRBV11-2 and TRBJ1-2, with D uncertain. CDR1 and CDR2 from the germline V gene are SGHAT and FQNNGV. V was trimmed by 1 base and J by 10 bases, leaving 19 bases between them. The CDR3 totals 15 residues. CDR3 residues: CASSLVLGHPEAYTF. The CDR3 DNA follows: TGTGCCAGCAGCTTAGTCCTGGGTCATCCCGAAGCCTACACCTTC. The variable domain in full, with the rest retrieved from reference TRBV11-2 and TRBJ1-2, is EAGVAQSPRYKIIEKRQSVAFWCNPISGHATLYWYQQILGQGPKLLIQFQNNGVVDDSQLPKDRFSAERLKGVDSTLKIQPAKLEDSAVYLCASSLVLGHPEAYTFGSGTRLTVV.

The rearrangement uses TRBV27 and TRBJ2-7; D is possibly TRBD1 (5 bases). Germline CDR1 MNHEY, CDR2 SMNVEV (reference sequence). V was pared by 3 bases and J by 3 bases, with 12 bases between. The CDR3 totals 14 residues. Here the CDR3 reads CASSFRGILYEQYF. The CDR3 DNA sequence: TGTGCCAGCAGTTTTAGGGGCATTCTCTACGAGCAGTACTTC.

The chain joins TRBV7-9 to TRBJ1-2; D not resolved. V was clipped by 0 bases and J by 10 bases, with 15 bases between them. From germline, CDR1 is SEHNR and CDR2 FQNEAQ (reference sequence). The CDR3 length is 14 residues. As DNA, the CDR3 is TGTGCCAGCAGCTTAGCGCTTGGACGGATAACCTACACCTTC. Protein: CASSLALGRITYTF.

This chain links TRBV25-1 with TRBJ2-7; a possible D gene is TRBD1 (6 bases). The CDR3 is 15 residues long. The V gene lost 3 bases and the J gene lost 4 bases, with 16 bases spanning the gap. The germline V gene encodes CDR1 MGHDK and CDR2 SYGVNS. DNA for the CDR3: TGTGCCAGCAGTGACCCCTCCACAGGGTATTACGAGCAGTACTTC. Amino acids: CASSDPSTGYYEQYF.

The V call is TRBV6-1, the J call TRBJ2-5, with D unresolved. The CDR3 has 14 amino acids. The V end was cut by 3 bases, the J end by 5 bases, with 13 bases between. Germline V gives CDR1 MNHNS, CDR2 SASEGT. The CDR3, as DNA: TGTGCCAGCAGTGACTTGGGTTTTGAGGAGACCCAGTACTTC. Its translation is CASSDLGFEETQYF.

This rearrangement joins TRBV4-1 to TRBJ2-1; 10 positions agree with TRBD2. The V and J ends lost 0 bases and 7 bases, in that order; junction bases with no gene match: 6. The CDR3 has 16 residues. Germline V lookup: CDR1 MGHRA, CDR2 YSYEKL. The CDR3 sequence: CASSQEWLAGANEQFF. The DNA of the CDR3 is TGCGCCAGCAGCCAAGAGTGGCTAGCGGGGGCGAATGAGCAGTTCTTC.

This clone was recorded only once. CDR3 coding DNA: TGTGCCAGCAGCTTATTGGGGGGGTCGGGAAACATTCAGTACTTC. This sequence encodes CASSLLGGSGNIQYF. The chain couples TRBV7-8 to TRBJ2-4; 7 nucleotides align to TRBD2. This CDR3 region has 15 residues. Looked up from germline, CDR1 is SGHVS and CDR2 is FQNEAQ. The V segment lost 2 bases and the J segment 6 bases; nucleotides outside the gene matches: 7.

This rearrangement joins TRBV2 to TRBJ2-3, with D perhaps given as TRBD1 or TRBD2 (5 bases each). This CDR3 has 15 residues. Trimming cost V 9 bases and J 6 bases, with 22 bases left between them. The V gene's germline CDR1 is SNHLY and CDR2 FYNNEI. The CDR3 nucleotides read TGTGCCAGTTCACGAACCGGGGACCCAGGGGATACGCAGTATTTT. It translates to CASSRTGDPGDTQYF.

CDR3 in DNA: TGTGCCAGCAGCTTGTTCAGGGGGACGAATCAGCCCCAGCATTTT. Its translation is CASSLFRGTNQPQHF. V and J are TRBV5-5 and TRBJ1-5; 7 bases fit TRBD1. CDR3 length: 15 amino acids. The J segment lost 4 bases and the V segment lost 1 base, leaving 5 bases of the junction unmatched. Germline V gives CDR1 SGHKS, CDR2 YYEKEE (reference sequence). The full variable domain, its missing parts supplied by reference TRBV5-5 and TRBJ1-5, is DAGVTQSPTHLIKTRGQQVTLRCSPISGHKSVSWYQQVLGQGPQFIFQYYEKEERGRGNFPDRFSARQFPNYSSELNVNALLLGDSALYLCASSLFRGTNQPQHFGDGTRLSIL.

The chain is built from TRBV4-1 and TRBJ2-7; possible D gene TRBD2, 5 bases. V was clipped by 1 base and J by 6 bases, with 10 bases between them. The CDR3 is 13 residues long. Germline V gives CDR1 MGHRA, CDR2 YSYEKL. CDR3 protein: CASSQARESEQYF. The CDR3 nucleotides read TGCGCCAGCAGCCAAGCGAGGGAGAGCGAGCAGTACTTC.

The chain uses TRBV7-8 and TRBJ2-2; D is perhaps TRBD1 (5 bases). Trimming left V 1 base short and J 6 bases short, with 15 bases between. The CDR3 consists of 16 residues. Germline V gene lookup returns CDR1 SGHVS and CDR2 FQNEAQ. This CDR3 reads CASSLEGQIEAGELFF. CDR3 nucleotides: TGTGCCAGCAGCTTAGAGGGGCAGATCGAGGCCGGGGAGCTGTTTTTT.

V is TRBV6-1 and J is TRBJ1-4, with D possibly matching TRBD1 (5 bases). Trimming left V 8 bases short and J 13 bases short, with 17 bases between. Germline V gives CDR1 MNHNS, CDR2 SASEGT. This CDR3 is 12 amino acids long. The CDR3 is CASGTPPLALFF. For the CDR3, the DNA is TGTGCCAGCGGGACCCCGCCCCTAGCACTGTTTTTT.

The rearrangement joins TRBV13 to TRBJ1-2, with D unresolved. Trimming removed 5 bases from V and 4 bases from J, with 17 bases in between. Germline V lookup: CDR1 PRHDT, CDR2 FYEKMQ (reference sequence). CDR3 length equals 15 residues. DNA of the CDR3: TGTGCCAGCAGCCAACCCGGGGAGGGTATCTATGGCTACACCTTC. Its translation is CASSQPGEGIYGYTF. Filled out from reference TRBV13 and TRBJ1-2, the complete variable domain reads AAGVIQSPRHLIKEKRETATLKCYPIPRHDTVYWYQQGPGQDPQFLISFYEKMQSDKGSIPDRFSAQQFSDYHSELNMSSLELGDSALYFCASSQPGEGIYGYTFGSGTRLTVV.

The genes are TRBV27 and TRBJ1-5; D ambiguous. This CDR3 has 13 amino acids. CDR1 and CDR2 (germline): MNHEY, SMNVEV (reference sequence). The ends were cut back, 0 bases at V and 4 bases at J, with 4 bases in the middle. The CDR3 is CASSLSWNQPQHF. CDR3 nucleotide sequence: TGTGCCAGCAGTTTATCCTGGAATCAGCCCCAGCATTTT.